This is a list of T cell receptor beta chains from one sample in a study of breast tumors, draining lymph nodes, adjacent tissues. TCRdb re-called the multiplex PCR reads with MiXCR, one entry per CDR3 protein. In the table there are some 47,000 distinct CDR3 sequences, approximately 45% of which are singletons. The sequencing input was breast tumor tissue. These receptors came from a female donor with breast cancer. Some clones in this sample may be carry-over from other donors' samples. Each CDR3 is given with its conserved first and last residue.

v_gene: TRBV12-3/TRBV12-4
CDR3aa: CASTRTGAIYGYTF

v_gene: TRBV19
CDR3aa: CASSESRGHEKLCF

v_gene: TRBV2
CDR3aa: CASKQGAGELFF

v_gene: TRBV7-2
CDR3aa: CASSLDGSSYDEQFF

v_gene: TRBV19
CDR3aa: CASSTTGSAYEQYF

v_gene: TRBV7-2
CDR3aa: CASSLAGEMKEQYF

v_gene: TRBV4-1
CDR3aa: CASSQNRPGQGAPNYGYTF

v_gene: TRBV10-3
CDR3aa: CAISNGQGIFNEQFF

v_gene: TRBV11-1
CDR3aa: CASSLVGGTGSPLHF

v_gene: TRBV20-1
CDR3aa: CSATAESSYNEQFF

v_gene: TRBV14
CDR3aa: CASSQDRGVGETQYF

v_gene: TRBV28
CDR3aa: CASSSGGSLLEQFF

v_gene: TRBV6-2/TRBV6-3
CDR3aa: CASETGEGQPQHF

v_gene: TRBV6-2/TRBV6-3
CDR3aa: CASSPLSGRADRAEETQYF

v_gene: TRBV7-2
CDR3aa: CASSSQPDGSTMYF

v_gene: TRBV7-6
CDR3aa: CASSPAGSQGEQFF

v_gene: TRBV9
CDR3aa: CASSVEDWTSGRGYNEQYF

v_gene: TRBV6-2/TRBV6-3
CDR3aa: CASSPLGEETQYF

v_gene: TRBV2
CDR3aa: CASRPMGTTGELFF

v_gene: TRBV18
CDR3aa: CASSAKGSRETQYF

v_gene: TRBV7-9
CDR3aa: CASSVSGTGVEEQYF

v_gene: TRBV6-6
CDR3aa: CASRMTSGRAPYF

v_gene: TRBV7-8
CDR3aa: CASSLQPTGGGYTF

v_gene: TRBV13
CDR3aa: CASSKTTSGRSYTF

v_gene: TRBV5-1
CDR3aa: CASSLQGGYNEQFF

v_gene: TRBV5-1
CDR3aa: CASSLEGGSFIEQFF